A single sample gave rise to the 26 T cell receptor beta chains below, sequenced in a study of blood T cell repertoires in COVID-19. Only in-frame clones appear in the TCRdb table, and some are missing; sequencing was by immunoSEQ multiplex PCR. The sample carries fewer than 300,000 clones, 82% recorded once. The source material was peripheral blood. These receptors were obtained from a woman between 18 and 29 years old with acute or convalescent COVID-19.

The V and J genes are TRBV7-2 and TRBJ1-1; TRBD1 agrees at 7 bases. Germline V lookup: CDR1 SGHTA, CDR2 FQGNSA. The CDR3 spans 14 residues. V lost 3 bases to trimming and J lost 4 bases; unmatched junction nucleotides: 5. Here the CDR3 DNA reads TGTGCCAGCAGCTTCAACAGGGGTCCCACTGAAGCTTTCTTT. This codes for CASSFNRGPTEAFF. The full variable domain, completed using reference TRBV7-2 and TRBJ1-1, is GAGVSQSPSNKVTEKGKDVELRCDPISGHTALYWYRQSLGQGLEFLIYFQGNSAPDKSGLPSDRFSAERTGGSVSTLTIQRTQQEDSAVYLCASSFNRGPTEAFFGQGTRLTVV.

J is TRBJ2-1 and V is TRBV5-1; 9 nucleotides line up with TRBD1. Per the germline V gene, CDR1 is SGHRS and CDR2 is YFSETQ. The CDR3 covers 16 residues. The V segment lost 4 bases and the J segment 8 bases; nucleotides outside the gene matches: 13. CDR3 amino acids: CASSTRDRVSTDEQFF. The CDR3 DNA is TGCGCCAGCAGCACCCGGGACAGGGTCTCTACCGATGAGCAGTTCTTC.

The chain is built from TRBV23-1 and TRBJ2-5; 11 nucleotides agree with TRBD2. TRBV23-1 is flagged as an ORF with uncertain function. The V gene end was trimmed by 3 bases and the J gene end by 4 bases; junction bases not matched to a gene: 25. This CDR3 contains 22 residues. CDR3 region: CASSQYGPKPGLAARLGETQYF. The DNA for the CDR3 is TGCGCCAGCAGTCAGTACGGACCTAAACCGGGACTAGCGGCCCGATTGGGAGAGACCCAGTACTTC.

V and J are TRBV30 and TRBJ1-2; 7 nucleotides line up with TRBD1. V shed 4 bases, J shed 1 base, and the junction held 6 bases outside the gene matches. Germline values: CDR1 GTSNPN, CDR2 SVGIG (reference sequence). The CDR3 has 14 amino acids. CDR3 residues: CAWTGGNYNYGYTF. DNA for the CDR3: TGTGCCTGGACAGGGGGGAACTATAACTATGGCTACACCTTC.

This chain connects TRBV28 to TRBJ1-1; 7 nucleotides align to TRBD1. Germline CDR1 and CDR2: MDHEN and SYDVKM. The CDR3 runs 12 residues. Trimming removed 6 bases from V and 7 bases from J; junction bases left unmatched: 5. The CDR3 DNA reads TGTGCCAGCAGGTCAGGGGGGAGTGAAGCTTTCTTT. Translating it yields CASRSGGSEAFF.

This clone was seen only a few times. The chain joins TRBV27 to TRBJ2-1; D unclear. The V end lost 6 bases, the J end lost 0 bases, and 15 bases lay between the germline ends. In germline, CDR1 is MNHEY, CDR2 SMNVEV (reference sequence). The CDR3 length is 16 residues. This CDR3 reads CASSLAEVSSYNEQFF. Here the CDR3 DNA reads TGTGCCAGCAGCCTCGCCGAGGTAAGCTCCTACAATGAGCAGTTCTTC.

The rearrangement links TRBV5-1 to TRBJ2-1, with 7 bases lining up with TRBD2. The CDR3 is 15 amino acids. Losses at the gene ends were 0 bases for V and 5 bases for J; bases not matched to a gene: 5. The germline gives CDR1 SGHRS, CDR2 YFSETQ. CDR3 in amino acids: CASSLGGSVHNEQFF. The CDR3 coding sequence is TGCGCCAGCAGCTTGGGCGGGAGCGTCCACAATGAGCAGTTCTTC.

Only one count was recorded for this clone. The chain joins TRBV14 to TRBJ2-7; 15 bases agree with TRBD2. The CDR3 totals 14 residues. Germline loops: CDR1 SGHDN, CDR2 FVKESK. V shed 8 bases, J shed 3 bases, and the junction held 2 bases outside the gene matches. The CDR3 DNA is TGTGCCAGCTCGGGACTAGCGGGAGGCTACGAGCAGTACTTC. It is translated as CASSGLAGGYEQYF.

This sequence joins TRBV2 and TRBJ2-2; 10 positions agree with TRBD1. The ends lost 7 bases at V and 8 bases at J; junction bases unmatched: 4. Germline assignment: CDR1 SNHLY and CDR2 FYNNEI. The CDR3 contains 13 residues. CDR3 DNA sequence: TGTGCCAGCAAAGACAGGGGGCCGGGGGAGCTGTTTTTT. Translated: CASKDRGPGELFF. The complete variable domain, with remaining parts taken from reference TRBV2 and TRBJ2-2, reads EPEVTQTPSHQVTQMGQEVILRCVPISNHLYFYWYRQILGQKVEFLVSFYNNEISEKSEIFDDQFSVERPDGSNFTLKIRSTKLEDSAMYFCASKDRGPGELFFGEGSRLTVL.

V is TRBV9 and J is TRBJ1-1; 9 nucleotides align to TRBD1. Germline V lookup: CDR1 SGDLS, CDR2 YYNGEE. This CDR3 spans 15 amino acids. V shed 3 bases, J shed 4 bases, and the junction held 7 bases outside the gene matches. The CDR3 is CASSATGQGTTEAFF. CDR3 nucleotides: TGTGCCAGCAGCGCGACAGGACAGGGGACCACTGAAGCTTTCTTT.

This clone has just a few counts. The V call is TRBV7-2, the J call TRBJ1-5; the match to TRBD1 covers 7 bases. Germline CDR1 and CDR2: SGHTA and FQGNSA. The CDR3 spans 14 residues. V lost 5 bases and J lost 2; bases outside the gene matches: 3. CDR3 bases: TGTGCCAGCAGCCCTACAGGGGGCAATCAGCCCCAGCATTTT. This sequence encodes CASSPTGGNQPQHF.

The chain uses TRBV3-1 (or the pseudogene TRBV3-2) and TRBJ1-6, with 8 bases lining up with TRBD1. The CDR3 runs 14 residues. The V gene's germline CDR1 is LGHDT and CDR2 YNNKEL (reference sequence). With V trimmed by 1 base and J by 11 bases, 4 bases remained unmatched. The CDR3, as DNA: TGTGCCAGCAGCCAAGGGACAGGGAGGCCACCCCTCCACTTT. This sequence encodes CASSQGTGRPPLHF.

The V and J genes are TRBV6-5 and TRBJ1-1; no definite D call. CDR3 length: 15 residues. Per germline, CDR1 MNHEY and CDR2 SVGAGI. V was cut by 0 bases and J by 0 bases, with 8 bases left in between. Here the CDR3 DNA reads TGTGCCAGCAGTTACTCGGCCAGATTGAACACTGAAGCTTTCTTT. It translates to CASSYSARLNTEAFF.

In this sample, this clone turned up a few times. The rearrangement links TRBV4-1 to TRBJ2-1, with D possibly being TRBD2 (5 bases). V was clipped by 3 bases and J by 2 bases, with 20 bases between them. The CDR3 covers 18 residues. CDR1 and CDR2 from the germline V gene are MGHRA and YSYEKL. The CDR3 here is CASSHYNPRGFTYNEQFF. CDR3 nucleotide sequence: TGCGCCAGCAGCCACTACAATCCCCGCGGGTTTACCTACAATGAGCAGTTCTTC.

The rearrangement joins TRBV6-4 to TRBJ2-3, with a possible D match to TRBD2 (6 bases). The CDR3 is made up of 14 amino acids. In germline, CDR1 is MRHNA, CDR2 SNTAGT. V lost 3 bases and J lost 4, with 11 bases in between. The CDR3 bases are TGTGCCAGCAGTGAGGAGGGGTGGTCAGATACGCAGTATTTT. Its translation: CASSEEGWSDTQYF.

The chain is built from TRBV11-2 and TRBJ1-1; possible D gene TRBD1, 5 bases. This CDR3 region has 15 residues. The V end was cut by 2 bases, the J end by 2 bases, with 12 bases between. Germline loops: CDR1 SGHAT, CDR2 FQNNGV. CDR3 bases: TGTGCCAGCAGCTTATCTCAGGGAGGCAACACTGAAGCTTTCTTT. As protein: CASSLSQGGNTEAFF.

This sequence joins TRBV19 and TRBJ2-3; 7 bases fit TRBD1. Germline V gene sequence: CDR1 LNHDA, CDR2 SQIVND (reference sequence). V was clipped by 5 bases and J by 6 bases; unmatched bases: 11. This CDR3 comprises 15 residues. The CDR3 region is CASSPSDRVGDTQYF. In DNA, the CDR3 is TGTGCCAGTAGTCCATCCGACAGGGTTGGGGATACGCAGTATTTT.

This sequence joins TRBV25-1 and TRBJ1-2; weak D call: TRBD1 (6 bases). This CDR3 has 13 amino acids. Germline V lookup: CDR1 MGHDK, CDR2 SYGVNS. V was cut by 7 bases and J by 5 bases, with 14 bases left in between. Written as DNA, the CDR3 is TGTGCCAGCAACAGGGATGGGGGTTATGGCTACACCTTC. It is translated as CASNRDGGYGYTF.

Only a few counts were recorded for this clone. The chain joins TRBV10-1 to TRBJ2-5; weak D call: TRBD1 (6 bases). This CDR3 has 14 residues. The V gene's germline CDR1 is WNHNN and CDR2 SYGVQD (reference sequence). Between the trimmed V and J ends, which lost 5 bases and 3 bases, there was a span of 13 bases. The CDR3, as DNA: TGCGCCAGCAGTCCACAGGGATGGGAAGAGACCCAGTACTTC. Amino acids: CASSPQGWEETQYF.

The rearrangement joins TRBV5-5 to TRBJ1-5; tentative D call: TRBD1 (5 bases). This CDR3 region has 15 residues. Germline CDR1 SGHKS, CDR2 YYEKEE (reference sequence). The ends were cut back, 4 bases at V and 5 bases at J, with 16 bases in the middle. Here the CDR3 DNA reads TGTGCCAGCAGCCTTGCAGGGTTAGACTATCAGCCCCAGCATTTT. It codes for CASSLAGLDYQPQHF.

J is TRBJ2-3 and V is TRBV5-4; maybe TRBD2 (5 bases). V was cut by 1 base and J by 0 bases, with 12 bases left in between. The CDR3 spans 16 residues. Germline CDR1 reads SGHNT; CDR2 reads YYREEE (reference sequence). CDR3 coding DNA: TGTGCCAGCAGCTTGAGTGGGAGAGCTAGCACAGATACGCAGTATTTT. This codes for CASSLSGRASTDTQYF.

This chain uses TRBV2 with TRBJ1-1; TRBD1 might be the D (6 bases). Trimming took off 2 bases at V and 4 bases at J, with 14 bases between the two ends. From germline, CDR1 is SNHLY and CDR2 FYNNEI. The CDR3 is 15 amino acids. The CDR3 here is CASSESGGAVTEAFF. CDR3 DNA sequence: TGTGCCAGCAGTGAATCGGGGGGGGCGGTCACTGAAGCTTTCTTT. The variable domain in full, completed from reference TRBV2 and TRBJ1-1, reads EPEVTQTPSHQVTQMGQEVILRCVPISNHLYFYWYRQILGQKVEFLVSFYNNEISEKSEIFDDQFSVERPDGSNFTLKIRSTKLEDSAMYFCASSESGGAVTEAFFGQGTRLTVV.

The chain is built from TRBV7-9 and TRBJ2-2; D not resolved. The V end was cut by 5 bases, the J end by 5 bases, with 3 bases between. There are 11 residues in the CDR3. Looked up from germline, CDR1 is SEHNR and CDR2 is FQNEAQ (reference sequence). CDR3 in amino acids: CASSLTGELFF. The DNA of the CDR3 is TGTGCCAGCAGCCTGACCGGGGAGCTGTTTTTT.

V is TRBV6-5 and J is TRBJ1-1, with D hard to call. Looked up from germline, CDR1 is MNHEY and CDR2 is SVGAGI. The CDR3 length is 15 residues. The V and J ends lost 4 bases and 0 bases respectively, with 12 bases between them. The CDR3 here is CASSLNGYLNTEAFF. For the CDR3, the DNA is TGTGCCAGCAGTTTAAACGGGTACCTGAACACTGAAGCTTTCTTT.

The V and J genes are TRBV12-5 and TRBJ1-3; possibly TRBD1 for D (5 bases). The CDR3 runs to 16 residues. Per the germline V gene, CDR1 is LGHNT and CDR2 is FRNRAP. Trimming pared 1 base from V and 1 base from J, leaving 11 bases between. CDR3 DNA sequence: TGTGCTAGTGGTTTGGGCAGGGCTGGGTCTGGAAACACCATATATTTT. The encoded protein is CASGLGRAGSGNTIYF.

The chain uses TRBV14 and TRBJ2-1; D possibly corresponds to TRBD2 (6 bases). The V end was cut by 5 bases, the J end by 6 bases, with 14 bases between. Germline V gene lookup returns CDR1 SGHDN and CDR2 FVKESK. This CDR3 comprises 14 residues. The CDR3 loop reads CASSRRGSFNEQFF. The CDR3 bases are TGTGCCAGCAGCAGGAGGGGCAGCTTCAATGAGCAGTTCTTC.